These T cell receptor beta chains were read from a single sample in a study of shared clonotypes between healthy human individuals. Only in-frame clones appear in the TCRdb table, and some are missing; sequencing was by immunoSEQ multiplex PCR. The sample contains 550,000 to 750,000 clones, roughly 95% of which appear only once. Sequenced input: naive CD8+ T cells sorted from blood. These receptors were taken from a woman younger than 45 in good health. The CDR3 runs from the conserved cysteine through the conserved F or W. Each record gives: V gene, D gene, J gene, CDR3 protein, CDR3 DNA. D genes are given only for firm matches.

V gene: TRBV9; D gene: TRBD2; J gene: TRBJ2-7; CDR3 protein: CASSVASGSYEQYF; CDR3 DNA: TGTGCCAGCAGCGTAGCTAGCGGGAGCTACGAGCAGTACTTC
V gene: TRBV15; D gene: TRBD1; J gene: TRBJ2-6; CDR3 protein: CATSRDSDSSGANVLTF; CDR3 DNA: TGTGCCACCAGCCGGGACAGTGACTCCTCTGGGGCCAACGTCCTGACTTTC
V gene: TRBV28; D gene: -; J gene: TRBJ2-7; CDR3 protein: CASAGGAYEQYF; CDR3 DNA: TGTGCCAGCGCCGGCGGGGCCTACGAGCAGTACTTC
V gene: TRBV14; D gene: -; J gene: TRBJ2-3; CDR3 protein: CASSQEWQTSTDTQYF; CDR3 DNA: TGTGCCAGCAGCCAAGAGTGGCAGACTAGCACAGATACGCAGTATTTT
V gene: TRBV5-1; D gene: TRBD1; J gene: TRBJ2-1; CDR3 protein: CASEGFDRGRNEQFF; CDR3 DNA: TGCGCCAGCGAGGGGTTCGACAGGGGAAGGAATGAGCAGTTCTTC
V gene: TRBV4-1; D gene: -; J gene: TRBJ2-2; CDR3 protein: CASSQDTETGELFF; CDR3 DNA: TGCGCCAGCAGCCAAGATACTGAAACCGGGGAGCTGTTTTTT
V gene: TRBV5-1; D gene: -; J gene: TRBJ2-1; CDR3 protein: CASSLGTSSYNEQFF; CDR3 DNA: TGCGCCAGCAGCTTAGGCACCAGCTCCTACAATGAGCAGTTCTTC
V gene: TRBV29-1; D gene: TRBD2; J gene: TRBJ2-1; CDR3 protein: CSVEAGGNNEQFF; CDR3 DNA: TGCAGCGTTGAGGCGGGAGGGAACAATGAGCAGTTCTTC
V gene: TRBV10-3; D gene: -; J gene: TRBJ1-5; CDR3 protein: CAISEESDQPQHF; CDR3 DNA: TGTGCCATCAGTGAGGAAAGCGATCAGCCCCAGCATTTT
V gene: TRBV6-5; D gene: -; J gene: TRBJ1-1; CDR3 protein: CASRSNRGGTEAFF; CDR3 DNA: TGTGCCAGCAGATCTAATCGGGGGGGCACTGAAGCTTTCTTT
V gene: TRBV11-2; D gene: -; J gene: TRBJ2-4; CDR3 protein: CASRQGIAKNIQYF; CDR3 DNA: TGTGCCAGCAGACAGGGCATAGCCAAAAACATTCAGTACTTC
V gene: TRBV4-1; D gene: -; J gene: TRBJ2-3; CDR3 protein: CASSQTPTGSTDTQYF; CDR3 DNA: TGCGCCAGCAGCCAAACACCGACAGGCTCCACAGATACGCAGTATTTT